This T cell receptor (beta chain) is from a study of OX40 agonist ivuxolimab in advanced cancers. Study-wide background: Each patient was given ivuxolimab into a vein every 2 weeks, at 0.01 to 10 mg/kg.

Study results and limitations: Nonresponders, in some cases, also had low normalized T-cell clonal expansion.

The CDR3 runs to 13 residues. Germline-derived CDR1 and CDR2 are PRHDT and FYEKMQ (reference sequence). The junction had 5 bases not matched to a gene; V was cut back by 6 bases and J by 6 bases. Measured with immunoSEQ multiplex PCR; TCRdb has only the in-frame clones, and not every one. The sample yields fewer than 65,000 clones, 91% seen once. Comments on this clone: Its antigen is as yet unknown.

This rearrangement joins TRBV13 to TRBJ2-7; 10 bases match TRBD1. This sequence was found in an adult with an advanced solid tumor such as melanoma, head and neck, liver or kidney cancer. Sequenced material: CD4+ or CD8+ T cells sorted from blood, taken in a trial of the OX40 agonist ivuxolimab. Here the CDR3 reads CASSSRTGGEQYF. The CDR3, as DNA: TGTGCCAGCAGTTCCAGGACAGGGGGCGAGCAGTACTTC.